This T cell receptor beta chain appears in the sequencing data of a study of T cells in Graves' hyperthyroidism and ophthalmopathy. Study as a whole: At initial diagnosis, before any treatment had begun, peripheral blood was obtained.

Amplification yielded TCR beta CDR3 regions, with RNA transcripts as the source. Initially, a first-round RT-PCR of the TCR CDR3 employed the HTBI primer set. Via MiXCR, TCRdb re-called the multiplex PCR reads, giving one row per CDR3 protein. Seen here are under 500,000 distinct CDR3 sequences, over 13% observed once, and the top ten hold 28%. Uncontrolled infection, other autoimmune disease, pregnancy or lactation disqualified patients from enrolment. The length of the CDR3 is 13 residues. CDR1 and CDR2 from the germline V gene are MNHNS and SASEGT. Trimming shortened V by 5 bases and J by 5 bases, and 13 bases separated the two germline ends. In this sample, this clonotype turned up a few times.

The chain recombines TRBV6-1 with TRBJ2-7; D unclear. The sequenced material came from blood. The receptor comes from a man over 45 with Graves' ophthalmopathy. CDR3 region: CASSSPPRNEQYF. Here the CDR3 DNA reads TGTGCCAGCAGTTCACCACCGAGGAACGAGCAGTACTTC.